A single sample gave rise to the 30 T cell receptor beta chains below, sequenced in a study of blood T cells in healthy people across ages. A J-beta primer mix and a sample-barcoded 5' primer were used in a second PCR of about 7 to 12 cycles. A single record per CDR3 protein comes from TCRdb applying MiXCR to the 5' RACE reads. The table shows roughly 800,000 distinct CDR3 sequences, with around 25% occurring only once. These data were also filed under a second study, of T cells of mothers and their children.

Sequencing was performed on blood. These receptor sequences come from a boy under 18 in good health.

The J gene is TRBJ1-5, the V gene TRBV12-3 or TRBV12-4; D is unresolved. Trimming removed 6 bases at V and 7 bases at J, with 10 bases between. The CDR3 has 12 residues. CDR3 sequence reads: CASSLPFQPQHF. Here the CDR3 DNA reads TGTGCCAGCAGCTTGCCATTCCAGCCCCAGCATTTT.

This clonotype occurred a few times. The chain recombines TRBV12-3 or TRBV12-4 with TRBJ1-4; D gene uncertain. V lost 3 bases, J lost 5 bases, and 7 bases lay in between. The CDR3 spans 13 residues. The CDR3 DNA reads TGTGCCAGCAGTTTTGAGGGAAATGAAAAACTGTTTTTT. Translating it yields CASSFEGNEKLFF.

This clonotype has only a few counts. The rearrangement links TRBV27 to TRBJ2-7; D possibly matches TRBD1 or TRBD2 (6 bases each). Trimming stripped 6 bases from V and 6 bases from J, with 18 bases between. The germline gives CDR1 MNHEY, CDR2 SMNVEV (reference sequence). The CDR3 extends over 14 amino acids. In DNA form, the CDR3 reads TGTGCCAGCAGCTTCAGGGGACTGGGATTCGAGCAGTACTTC. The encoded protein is CASSFRGLGFEQYF.

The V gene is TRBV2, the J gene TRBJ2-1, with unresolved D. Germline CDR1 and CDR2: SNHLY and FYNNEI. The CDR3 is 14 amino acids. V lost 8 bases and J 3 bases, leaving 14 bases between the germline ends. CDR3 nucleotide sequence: TGTGCCAGCTTTTCGGACGGATTCTACAATGAGCAGTTCTTC. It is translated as CASFSDGFYNEQFF.

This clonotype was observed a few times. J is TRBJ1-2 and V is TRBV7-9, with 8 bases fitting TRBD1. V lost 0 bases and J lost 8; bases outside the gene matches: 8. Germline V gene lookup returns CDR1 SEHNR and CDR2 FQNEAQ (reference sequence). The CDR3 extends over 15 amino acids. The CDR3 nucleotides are TGTGCCAGCAGCTTAGCCGGGCAGGGGGCGCCCGGCTACACCTTC. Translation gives CASSLAGQGAPGYTF. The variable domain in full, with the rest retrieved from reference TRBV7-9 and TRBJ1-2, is DTGVSQNPRHKITKRGQNVTFRCDPISEHNRLYWYRQTLGQGPEFLTYFQNEAQLEKSRLLSDRFSAERPKGSFSTLEIQRTEQGDSAMYLCASSLAGQGAPGYTFGSGTRLTVV.

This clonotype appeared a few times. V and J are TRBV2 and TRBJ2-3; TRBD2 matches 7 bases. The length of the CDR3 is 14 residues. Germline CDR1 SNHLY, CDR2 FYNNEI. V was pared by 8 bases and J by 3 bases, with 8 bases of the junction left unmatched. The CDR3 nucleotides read TGTGCCAGCTTGGCGGGAGAAGTTACAGATACGCAGTATTTT. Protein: CASLAGEVTDTQYF. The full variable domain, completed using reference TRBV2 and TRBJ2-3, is EPEVTQTPSHQVTQMGQEVILRCVPISNHLYFYWYRQILGQKVEFLVSFYNNEISEKSEIFDDQFSVERPDGSNFTLKIRSTKLEDSAMYFCASLAGEVTDTQYFGPGTRLTVL.

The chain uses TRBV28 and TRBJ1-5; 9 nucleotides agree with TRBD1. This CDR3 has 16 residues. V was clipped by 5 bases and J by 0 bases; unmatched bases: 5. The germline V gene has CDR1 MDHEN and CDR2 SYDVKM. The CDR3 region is CASSLWTGDSNQPQHF. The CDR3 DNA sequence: TGTGCCAGCAGTCTCTGGACAGGGGATAGCAATCAGCCCCAGCATTTT.

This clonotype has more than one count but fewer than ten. This CDR3 is CASSYSWGEVADTQYF. The CDR3 DNA sequence: TGTGCCAGCAGTTACTCTTGGGGGGAGGTCGCAGATACGCAGTATTTT. The chain joins TRBV6-5 to TRBJ2-3, with D perhaps matching TRBD2 (6 bases). The CDR3 length is 16 residues. The ends were cut back, 0 bases at V and 4 bases at J, with 14 bases in the middle. CDR1 MNHEY and CDR2 SVGAGI come from the germline V gene.

CDR3 nucleotides: TGTGCCAGCAGCGTAAGGAGCAGGGAGGCGATAGAGACCCAGTACTTC. It yields the protein CASSVRSREAIETQYF. The V gene is TRBV9, the J gene TRBJ2-5, with D maybe TRBD2 (6 bases). Trimming took off 1 base at V and 4 bases at J, with 17 bases between the two ends. Per the germline V gene, CDR1 is SGDLS and CDR2 is YYNGEE. The CDR3 is made up of 16 amino acids.

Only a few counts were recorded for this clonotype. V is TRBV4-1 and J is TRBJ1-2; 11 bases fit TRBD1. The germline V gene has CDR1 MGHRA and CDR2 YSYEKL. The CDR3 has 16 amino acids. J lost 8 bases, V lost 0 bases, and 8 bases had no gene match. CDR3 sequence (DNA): TGCGCCAGCAGCCAAGATCCCGGACAGGGGGCGGGCGGCTACACCTTC. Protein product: CASSQDPGQGAGGYTF.

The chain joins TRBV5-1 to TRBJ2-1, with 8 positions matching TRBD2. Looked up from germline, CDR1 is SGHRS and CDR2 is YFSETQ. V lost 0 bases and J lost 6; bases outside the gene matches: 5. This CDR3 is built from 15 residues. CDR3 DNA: TGCGCCAGCAGCTTGGCGGCTAGCGGGCCCAATGAGCAGTTCTTC. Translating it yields CASSLAASGPNEQFF.

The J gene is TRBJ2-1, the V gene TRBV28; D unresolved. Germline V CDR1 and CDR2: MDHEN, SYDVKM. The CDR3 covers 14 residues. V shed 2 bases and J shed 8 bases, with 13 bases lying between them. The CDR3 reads CASSLISSSDEQFF. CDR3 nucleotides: TGTGCCAGCAGTTTAATATCCAGCTCTGATGAGCAGTTCTTC. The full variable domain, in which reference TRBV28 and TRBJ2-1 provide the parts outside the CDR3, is DVKVTQSSRYLVKRTGEKVFLECVQDMDHENMFWYRQDPGLGLRLIYFSYDVKMKEKGDIPEGYSVSREKKERFSLILESASTNQTSMYLCASSLISSSDEQFFGPGTRLTVL.

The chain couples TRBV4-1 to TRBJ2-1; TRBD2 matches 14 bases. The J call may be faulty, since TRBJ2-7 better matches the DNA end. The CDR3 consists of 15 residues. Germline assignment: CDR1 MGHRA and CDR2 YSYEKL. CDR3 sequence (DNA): TGCGCCAGCAGCCAGGGACTAGCGGGAGCCCCCGAGCAGTACTTC. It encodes CASSQGLAGAPEQYF.

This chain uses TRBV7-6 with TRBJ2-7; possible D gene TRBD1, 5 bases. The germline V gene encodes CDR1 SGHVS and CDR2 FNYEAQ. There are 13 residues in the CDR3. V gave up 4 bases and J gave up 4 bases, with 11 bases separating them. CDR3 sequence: CASSSQAQYEQYF. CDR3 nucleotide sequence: TGTGCCAGCAGCTCACAGGCTCAGTACGAGCAGTACTTC.

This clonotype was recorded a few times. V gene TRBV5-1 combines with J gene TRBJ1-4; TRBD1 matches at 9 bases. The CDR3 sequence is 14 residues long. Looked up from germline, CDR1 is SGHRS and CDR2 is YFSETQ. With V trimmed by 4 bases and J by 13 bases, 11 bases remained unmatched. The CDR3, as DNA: TGCGCCAGCAGCCTTGGACAGGGGACGAGGGGACTGTTTTTT. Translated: CASSLGQGTRGLFF.

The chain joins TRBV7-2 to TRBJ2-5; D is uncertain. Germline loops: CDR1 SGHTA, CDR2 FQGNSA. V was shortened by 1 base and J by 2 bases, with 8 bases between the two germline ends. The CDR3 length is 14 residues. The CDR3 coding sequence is TGTGCCAGCAGCTTAGTCCCGCGTCAAGAGACCCAGTACTTC. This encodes CASSLVPRQETQYF.

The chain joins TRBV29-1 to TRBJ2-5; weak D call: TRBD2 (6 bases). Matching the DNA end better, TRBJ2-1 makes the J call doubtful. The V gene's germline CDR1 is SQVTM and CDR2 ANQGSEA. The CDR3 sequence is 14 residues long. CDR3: CSVEGLAGGDEQFF. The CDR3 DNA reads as TGCAGCGTTGAGGGATTGGCCGGGGGTGACGAGCAGTTCTTC.

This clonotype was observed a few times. The CDR3 DNA follows: TGTGCCAGCACCCATAATCTGGAGCCTGATACGCAGTATTTT. Residues: CASTHNLEPDTQYF. The rearrangement joins TRBV27 to TRBJ2-3; no firm D call. V was pared by 7 bases and J by 6 bases, with 17 bases between. Germline V gene data show CDR1 as MNHEY and CDR2 as SMNVEV (reference sequence). The CDR3 loop spans 14 amino acids.

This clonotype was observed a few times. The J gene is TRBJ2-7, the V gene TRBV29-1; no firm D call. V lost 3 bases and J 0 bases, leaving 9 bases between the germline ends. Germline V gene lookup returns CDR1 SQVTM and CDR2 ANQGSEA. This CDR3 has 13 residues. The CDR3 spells CSVEIMNSYEQYF. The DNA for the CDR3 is TGCAGCGTTGAGATTATGAACTCCTACGAGCAGTACTTC.

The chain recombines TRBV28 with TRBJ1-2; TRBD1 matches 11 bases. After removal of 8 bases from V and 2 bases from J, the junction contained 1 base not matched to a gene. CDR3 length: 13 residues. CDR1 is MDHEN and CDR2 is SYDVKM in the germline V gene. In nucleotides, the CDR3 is TGTGCCAGCGGACAGGGGGCGAACTATGGCTACACCTTC. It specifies CASGQGANYGYTF.

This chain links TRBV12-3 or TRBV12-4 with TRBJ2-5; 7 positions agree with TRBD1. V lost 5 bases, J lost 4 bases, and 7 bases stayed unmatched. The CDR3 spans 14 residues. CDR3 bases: TGTGCCAGCAGTGGCGACAGGGTCGGAGAGACCCAGTACTTC. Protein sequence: CASSGDRVGETQYF.

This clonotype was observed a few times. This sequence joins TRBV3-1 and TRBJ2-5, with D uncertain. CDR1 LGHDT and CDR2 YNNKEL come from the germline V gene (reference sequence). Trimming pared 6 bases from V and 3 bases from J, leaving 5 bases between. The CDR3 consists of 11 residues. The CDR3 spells CASRGKETQYF. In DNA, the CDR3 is TGTGCCAGCAGGGGAAAAGAGACCCAGTACTTC.

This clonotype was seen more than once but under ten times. The CDR3 region has the DNA TGTGCCAGCAGCCGACAGGTGTCGGTGTACGAGCAGTACTTC. Its translation: CASSRQVSVYEQYF. V gene TRBV12-3 or TRBV12-4 combines with J gene TRBJ2-7; D perhaps matches TRBD1 (6 bases). Trimming took 6 bases from V and 4 from J, leaving 16 bases between them. CDR3 size: 14 residues.

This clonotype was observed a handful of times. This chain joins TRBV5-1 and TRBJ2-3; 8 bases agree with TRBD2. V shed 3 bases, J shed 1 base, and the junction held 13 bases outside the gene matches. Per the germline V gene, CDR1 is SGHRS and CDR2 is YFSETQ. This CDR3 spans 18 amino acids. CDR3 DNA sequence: TGCGCCAGCAGCTGGATTTTCGTGCGGGGGGTACGCACAGATACGCAGTATTTT. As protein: CASSWIFVRGVRTDTQYF.

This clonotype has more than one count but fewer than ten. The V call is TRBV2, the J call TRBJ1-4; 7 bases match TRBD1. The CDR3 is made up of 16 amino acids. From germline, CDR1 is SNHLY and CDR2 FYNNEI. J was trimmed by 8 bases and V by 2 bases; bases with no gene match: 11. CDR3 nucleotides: TGTGCCAGCAGTGAATCCTTCACAGGGGTTACCGAAAAACTGTTTTTT. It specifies CASSESFTGVTEKLFF. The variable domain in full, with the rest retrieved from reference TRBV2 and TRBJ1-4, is EPEVTQTPSHQVTQMGQEVILRCVPISNHLYFYWYRQILGQKVEFLVSFYNNEISEKSEIFDDQFSVERPDGSNFTLKIRSTKLEDSAMYFCASSESFTGVTEKLFFGSGTQLSVL.

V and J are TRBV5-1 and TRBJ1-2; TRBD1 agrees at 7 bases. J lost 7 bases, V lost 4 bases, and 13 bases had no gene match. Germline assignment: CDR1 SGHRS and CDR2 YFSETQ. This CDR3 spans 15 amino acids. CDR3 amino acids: CASSTEGTRGFGYTF. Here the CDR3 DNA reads TGCGCCAGCAGCACCGAGGGGACCAGGGGGTTTGGCTACACCTTC.

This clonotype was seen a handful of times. In DNA form, the CDR3 reads TGCGCCAGCAGTCTGGGACAGGGGGCGGATGGCTACACCTTC. It is translated as CASSLGQGADGYTF. The V and J genes are TRBV5-1 and TRBJ1-2; 12 bases line up with TRBD1. The CDR3 has 14 amino acids. With 5 bases clipped from V and 6 bases from J, the junction kept 5 bases outside the gene matches. CDR1 is SGHRS and CDR2 is YFSETQ in the germline V gene.

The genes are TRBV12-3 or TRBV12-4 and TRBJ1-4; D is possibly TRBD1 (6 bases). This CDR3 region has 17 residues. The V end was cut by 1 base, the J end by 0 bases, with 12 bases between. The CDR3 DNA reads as TGTGCCAGCAGTTTAGAAGGGGGACCCGCAACTAATGAAAAACTGTTTTTT. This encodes CASSLEGGPATNEKLFF.

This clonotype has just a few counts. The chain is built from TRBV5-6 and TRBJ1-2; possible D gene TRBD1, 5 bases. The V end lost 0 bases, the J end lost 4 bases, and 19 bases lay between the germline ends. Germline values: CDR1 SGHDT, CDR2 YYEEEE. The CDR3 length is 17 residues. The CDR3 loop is CASSLGPGTAGTYGYTF. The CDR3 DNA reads TGTGCCAGCAGCTTGGGGCCAGGGACGGCCGGAACCTATGGCTACACCTTC.

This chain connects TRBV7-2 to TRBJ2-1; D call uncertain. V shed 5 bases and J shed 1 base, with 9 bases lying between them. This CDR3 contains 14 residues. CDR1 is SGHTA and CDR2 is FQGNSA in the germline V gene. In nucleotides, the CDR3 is TGTGCCAGCAGCGATGTCGAGTCCTACAATGAGCAGTTCTTC. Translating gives CASSDVESYNEQFF.